This T cell receptor beta chain was captured in a study of T cell clonality in common variable immunodeficiency. Whole-study findings and limits: T cell subpopulation sequencing would be needed to explain CVID clonality. Reportedly, TCR beta sequences from common variable immunodeficiency showed fewer deletions and N-nucleotide insertions. Fewer TCRbeta clones were shared among CVID subjects than controls.

This CDR3 has 16 residues. V lost 5 bases and J lost 3, with 20 bases in between. Germline CDR1 and CDR2: SGHVS and FNYEAQ. Patients and controls were mostly of Caucasian heritage. A note on this clone: Antigen specificity is unknown. Read data end 3 residues before the CDR3 end; the end is taken from the germline J gene.

Profiled with immunoSEQ multiplex PCR; TCRdb holds only in-frame clones, not every one. The sample has more than 30,000 clones, none seen only once. This TCR was recovered from a person between 18 and 75 years old in good health. Specimen: peripheral blood mononuclear cells. The J gene is TRBJ2-7, the V gene TRBV7-6; D might be TRBD2 (6 bases). The CDR3 protein is CASSPPQGGIFYEQYF. Incomplete CDR3 DNA: TGTGCCAGCAGCCCCCCCCAAGGCGGGATTTTCTACGAG.